This T cell receptor beta chain derives from a study of T-cell memory formation after mild COVID-19. Whole-study context: Most TCR clusters belonged to a single donor.

Barcoded TCR alpha and TCR beta cDNA libraries with UMIs came from 5'RACE using constant-segment primers. MiXCR, run by TCRdb on the 5' RACE reads, gives a single entry per CDR3 protein. Of around 310,000 distinct CDR3 sequences in the sample, more than 13% were seen once. Overall study results and limits: Pre-infection memory showed some responding clones, and this suggested that cross-reactive memory joined.

There are a few counts of this clonotype. Its antigen is not known. Mismatch with germline at one junction end may stem from a read error. The germline CDR1 and CDR2 sequences are LGHDT and YNNKEL (reference sequence). This CDR3 comprises 12 residues. Input material: PBMCs or a T cell subset sorted from them (not recorded which). This TCR came from a man between 18 and 35 years old who had mild COVID-19 (a few samples of this study predate the infection). Cell type and time point are not known. The V call is TRBV3-1, the J call TRBJ1-2; D not certain. Here the CDR3 DNA reads TGTGCCATCCCAAATGGAGGCTATGTCTACACCTTC. Protein product: CAIPNGGYVYTF.